Presented here are 18 T cell receptor beta chains from one specimen sequenced in a study of OX40 agonist ivuxolimab in advanced cancers. Here immunoSEQ multiplex PCR was the method, and the copy in TCRdb shows in-frame clones only, minus some. The sample carries approximately 92,000 clones, approximately 94% recorded once. Sequencing was performed on CD4+ or CD8+ T cells sorted from blood, taken in a trial of the OX40 agonist ivuxolimab. These receptor sequences come from an adult with an advanced solid tumor such as melanoma, head and neck, liver or kidney cancer.

The chain couples TRBV7-2 to TRBJ1-3, with TRBD1 identical over 7 bases. CDR3 length: 17 residues. CDR1 is SGHTA, CDR2 FQGNSA, per germline. V trimming: 4 bases; J trimming: 0 bases; junction bases outside the gene matches: 9. The CDR3 sequence is CASSSPPGQSSGNTIYF. The CDR3 coding sequence is TGTGCCAGCAGCTCACCACCGGGACAGAGCTCTGGAAACACCATATATTTT.

The chain uses TRBV28 and TRBJ1-1, with TRBD1 as a possible D gene (5 bases). V was trimmed by 4 bases and J by 6 bases, leaving 18 bases between them. Germline V gene lookup returns CDR1 MDHEN and CDR2 SYDVKM. This CDR3 region has 15 residues. The CDR3 region has the DNA TGTGCCAGCAGTTCCTTGGGGGGGGAAAGATCTGAAGCTTTCTTT. It is translated as CASSSLGGERSEAFF. The complete variable domain, with remaining parts taken from reference TRBV28 and TRBJ1-1, reads DVKVTQSSRYLVKRTGEKVFLECVQDMDHENMFWYRQDPGLGLRLIYFSYDVKMKEKGDIPEGYSVSREKKERFSLILESASTNQTSMYLCASSSLGGERSEAFFGQGTRLTVV.

The J gene is TRBJ1-1, the V gene TRBV15; the D gene is possibly TRBD1 (5 bases). The CDR3 length is 13 residues. Germline CDR1 LNHNV, CDR2 YYDKDF (reference sequence). Trimming cost V 3 bases and J 0 bases, with 5 bases left between them. The CDR3 bases are TGTGCCACCAGCAGGGACATGAACACTGAAGCTTTCTTT. Translation gives CATSRDMNTEAFF.

The rearrangement uses TRBV10-2 and TRBJ2-5; 9 bases fit TRBD1. The V gene end was trimmed by 8 bases and the J gene end by 1 base; junction bases not matched to a gene: 8. Germline loops: CDR1 WSHSY, CDR2 SAAADI. The CDR3 is 15 residues long. The CDR3 bases are TGCGCCAGCCGGGACAGGGATGTACCCCAAGAGACCCAGTACTTC. Its protein product is CASRDRDVPQETQYF.

This clone was seen a few times. The chain carries TRBV5-1 and TRBJ1-1; D is undetermined. The germline V gene has CDR1 SGHRS and CDR2 YFSETQ. There are 15 residues in the CDR3. The ends were cut back, 4 bases at V and 0 bases at J, with 13 bases in the middle. In nucleotides, the CDR3 is TGCGCCAGCAGCACTGGGAGCCAGCTGAACACTGAAGCTTTCTTT. This codes for CASSTGSQLNTEAFF. Drawing the rest from reference TRBV5-1 and TRBJ1-1, the complete variable domain is KAGVTQTPRYLIKTRGQQVTLSCSPISGHRSVSWYQQTPGQGLQFLFEYFSETQRNKGNFPGRFSGRQFSNSRSEMNVSTLELGDSALYLCASSTGSQLNTEAFFGQGTRLTVV.

The chain has TRBV5-1 and TRBJ1-1; D uncertain. V lost 0 bases and J lost 1, with 7 bases in between. Germline CDR1 SGHRS, CDR2 YFSETQ. There are 14 residues in the CDR3. The CDR3 region is CASSLDTTNTEAFF. Here the CDR3 DNA reads TGCGCCAGCAGCTTGGACACGACGAACACTGAAGCTTTCTTT. The whole variable domain, remainder taken from reference TRBV5-1 and TRBJ1-1, is KAGVTQTPRYLIKTRGQQVTLSCSPISGHRSVSWYQQTPGQGLQFLFEYFSETQRNKGNFPGRFSGRQFSNSRSEMNVSTLELGDSALYLCASSLDTTNTEAFFGQGTRLTVV.

The chain uses TRBV28 and TRBJ2-7; D is possibly TRBD1 (6 bases). In germline, CDR1 is MDHEN, CDR2 SYDVKM. This CDR3 has 17 residues. V lost 5 bases, J lost 2 bases, and 22 bases lay in between. CDR3 in amino acids: CASSPSTPDRLAYEQYF. As DNA, the CDR3 is TGTGCCAGCAGTCCATCTACACCTGACAGGCTGGCCTACGAGCAGTACTTC.

The chain couples TRBV27 to TRBJ1-1; D possibly corresponds to TRBD1 (5 bases). The germline gives CDR1 MNHEY, CDR2 SMNVEV (reference sequence). CDR3 size: 15 residues. Trimming took 8 bases from V and 0 from J, leaving 16 bases between them. The CDR3 reads CASAGDLGVNTEAFF. CDR3 coding DNA: TGTGCCAGCGCCGGGGACCTCGGTGTGAACACTGAAGCTTTCTTT.

This chain links TRBV2 with TRBJ2-5; D is ambiguous. V was cut by 4 bases and J by 1 base, with 4 bases left in between. CDR1 and CDR2 (germline): SNHLY, FYNNEI. CDR3 length equals 12 residues. The CDR3 coding sequence is TGTGCCAGCAGTGGGCCCCAAGAGACCCAGTACTTC. Its protein is CASSGPQETQYF. The variable domain in full, with the rest retrieved from reference TRBV2 and TRBJ2-5, is EPEVTQTPSHQVTQMGQEVILRCVPISNHLYFYWYRQILGQKVEFLVSFYNNEISEKSEIFDDQFSVERPDGSNFTLKIRSTKLEDSAMYFCASSGPQETQYFGPGTRLLVL.

The chain carries TRBV2 and TRBJ1-4, with unresolved D. The V gene lost 3 bases and the J gene lost 1 base, with 9 bases spanning the gap. Germline CDR1 is SNHLY and CDR2 is FYNNEI. CDR3 size: 15 residues. The CDR3 nucleotides read TGTGCCAGCAGTGAGCCGGGGAGAACTAATGAAAAACTGTTTTTT. This codes for CASSEPGRTNEKLFF.

This rearrangement joins TRBV12-5 to TRBJ1-3; the match to TRBD1 covers 7 bases. This CDR3 comprises 16 residues. V was clipped by 6 bases and J by 2 bases; unmatched bases: 10. The germline gives CDR1 LGHNT, CDR2 FRNRAP. The CDR3 is CASGTGVGVTGNTIYF. The DNA for the CDR3 is TGTGCTAGTGGCACAGGGGTCGGGGTAACTGGAAACACCATATATTTT.

V is TRBV9 and J is TRBJ1-6; maybe TRBD1 (6 bases). V lost 7 bases, J lost 7 bases, and 12 bases lay in between. This CDR3 has 13 amino acids. Germline values: CDR1 SGDLS, CDR2 YYNGEE. CDR3 DNA: TGTGCCAGCTCTGGACAGTTAAATTCACCCCTCCACTTT. This gives the protein CASSGQLNSPLHF. The full variable domain, in which reference TRBV9 and TRBJ1-6 provide the parts outside the CDR3, is DSGVTQTPKHLITATGQRVTLRCSPRSGDLSVYWYQQSLDQGLQFLIQYYNGEERAKGNILERFSAQQFPDLHSELNLSSLELGDSALYFCASSGQLNSPLHFGNGTRLTVT.

The sample holds one count of this clone. V usage is TRBV11-2 and J usage is TRBJ1-6, with TRBD1 identical over 7 bases. This CDR3 spans 18 amino acids. V trimming: 5 bases; J trimming: 0 bases; junction bases outside the gene matches: 10. The germline V gene has CDR1 SGHAT and CDR2 FQNNGV. In DNA form, the CDR3 reads TGTGCCAGCAGCCGAAGACAGGGACTCAACTCCTATAATTCACCCCTCCACTTT. It translates to CASSRRQGLNSYNSPLHF.

V gene TRBV9 combines with J gene TRBJ2-2; possible D gene TRBD2, 6 bases. V was shortened by 4 bases and J by 4 bases, with 17 bases between the two germline ends. The CDR3 extends over 16 amino acids. The germline CDR1 and CDR2 sequences are SGDLS and YYNGEE. Here the CDR3 DNA reads TGTGCCAGCAGCCCCCGCGGAGGGGATTTCACCGGGGAGCTGTTTTTT. Translating gives CASSPRGGDFTGELFF.

The rearrangement links TRBV19 to TRBJ2-2; D assignment may be TRBD1 or TRBD2 (5 bases each). Per the germline V gene, CDR1 is LNHDA and CDR2 is SQIVND (reference sequence). The ends were cut back, 6 bases at V and 6 bases at J, with 20 bases in the middle. The CDR3 consists of 16 residues. The CDR3, as DNA: TGTGCCAGTAGACAATCGGGGCTACACCGAGCCGGGGAGCTGTTTTTT. It yields the protein CASRQSGLHRAGELFF.

This clone was counted once. The gene calls are TRBV6-6 and TRBJ2-1; 10 bases match TRBD2. The CDR3 contains 15 residues. Germline V gene lookup returns CDR1 MNHNY and CDR2 SVGAGI (reference sequence). Trimming took 10 bases from V and 2 from J; bases not matched to a gene: 8. CDR3 nucleotide sequence: TGTGCCACCAGGGCAGCGGGAGGGGCCTACAATGAGCAGTTCTTC. Protein sequence: CATRAAGGAYNEQFF.

This chain uses TRBV7-2 with TRBJ2-5; no firm D call. The CDR3 length is 11 residues. Per the germline V gene, CDR1 is SGHTA and CDR2 is FQGNSA. Trimming cost V 5 bases and J 7 bases, with 8 bases left between them. CDR3 nucleotides: TGTGCCAGCAGCCCGGCCCGGACCCAGTACTTC. Translation: CASSPARTQYF. The full variable domain, its missing parts supplied by reference TRBV7-2 and TRBJ2-5, is GAGVSQSPSNKVTEKGKDVELRCDPISGHTALYWYRQSLGQGLEFLIYFQGNSAPDKSGLPSDRFSAERTGGSVSTLTIQRTQQEDSAVYLCASSPARTQYFGPGTRLLVL.

The V call is TRBV6-1, the J call TRBJ2-1; possibly TRBD2 for D (6 bases). Trimming removed 2 bases at V and 8 bases at J, with 10 bases between. Germline V gene sequence: CDR1 MNHNS, CDR2 SASEGT. CDR3 length equals 13 residues. The CDR3 nucleotides are TGTGCCAGCAGTGAATATTGGAGGGATGAGCAGTTCTTC. This translates into CASSEYWRDEQFF.